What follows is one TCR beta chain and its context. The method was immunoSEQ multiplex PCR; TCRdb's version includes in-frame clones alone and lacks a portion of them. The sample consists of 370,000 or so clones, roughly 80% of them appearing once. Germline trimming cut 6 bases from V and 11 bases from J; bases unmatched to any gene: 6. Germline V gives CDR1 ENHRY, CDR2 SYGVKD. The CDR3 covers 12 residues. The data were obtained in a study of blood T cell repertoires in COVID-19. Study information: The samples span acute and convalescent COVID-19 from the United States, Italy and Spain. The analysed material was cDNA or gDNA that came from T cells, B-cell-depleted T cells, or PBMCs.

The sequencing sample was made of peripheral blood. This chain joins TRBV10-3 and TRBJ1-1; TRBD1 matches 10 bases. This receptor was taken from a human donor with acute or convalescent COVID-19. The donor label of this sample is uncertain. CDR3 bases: TGTGCCATCAGCGGGACAGGGGCCAGGGCTTTCTTT. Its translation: CAISGTGARAFF.